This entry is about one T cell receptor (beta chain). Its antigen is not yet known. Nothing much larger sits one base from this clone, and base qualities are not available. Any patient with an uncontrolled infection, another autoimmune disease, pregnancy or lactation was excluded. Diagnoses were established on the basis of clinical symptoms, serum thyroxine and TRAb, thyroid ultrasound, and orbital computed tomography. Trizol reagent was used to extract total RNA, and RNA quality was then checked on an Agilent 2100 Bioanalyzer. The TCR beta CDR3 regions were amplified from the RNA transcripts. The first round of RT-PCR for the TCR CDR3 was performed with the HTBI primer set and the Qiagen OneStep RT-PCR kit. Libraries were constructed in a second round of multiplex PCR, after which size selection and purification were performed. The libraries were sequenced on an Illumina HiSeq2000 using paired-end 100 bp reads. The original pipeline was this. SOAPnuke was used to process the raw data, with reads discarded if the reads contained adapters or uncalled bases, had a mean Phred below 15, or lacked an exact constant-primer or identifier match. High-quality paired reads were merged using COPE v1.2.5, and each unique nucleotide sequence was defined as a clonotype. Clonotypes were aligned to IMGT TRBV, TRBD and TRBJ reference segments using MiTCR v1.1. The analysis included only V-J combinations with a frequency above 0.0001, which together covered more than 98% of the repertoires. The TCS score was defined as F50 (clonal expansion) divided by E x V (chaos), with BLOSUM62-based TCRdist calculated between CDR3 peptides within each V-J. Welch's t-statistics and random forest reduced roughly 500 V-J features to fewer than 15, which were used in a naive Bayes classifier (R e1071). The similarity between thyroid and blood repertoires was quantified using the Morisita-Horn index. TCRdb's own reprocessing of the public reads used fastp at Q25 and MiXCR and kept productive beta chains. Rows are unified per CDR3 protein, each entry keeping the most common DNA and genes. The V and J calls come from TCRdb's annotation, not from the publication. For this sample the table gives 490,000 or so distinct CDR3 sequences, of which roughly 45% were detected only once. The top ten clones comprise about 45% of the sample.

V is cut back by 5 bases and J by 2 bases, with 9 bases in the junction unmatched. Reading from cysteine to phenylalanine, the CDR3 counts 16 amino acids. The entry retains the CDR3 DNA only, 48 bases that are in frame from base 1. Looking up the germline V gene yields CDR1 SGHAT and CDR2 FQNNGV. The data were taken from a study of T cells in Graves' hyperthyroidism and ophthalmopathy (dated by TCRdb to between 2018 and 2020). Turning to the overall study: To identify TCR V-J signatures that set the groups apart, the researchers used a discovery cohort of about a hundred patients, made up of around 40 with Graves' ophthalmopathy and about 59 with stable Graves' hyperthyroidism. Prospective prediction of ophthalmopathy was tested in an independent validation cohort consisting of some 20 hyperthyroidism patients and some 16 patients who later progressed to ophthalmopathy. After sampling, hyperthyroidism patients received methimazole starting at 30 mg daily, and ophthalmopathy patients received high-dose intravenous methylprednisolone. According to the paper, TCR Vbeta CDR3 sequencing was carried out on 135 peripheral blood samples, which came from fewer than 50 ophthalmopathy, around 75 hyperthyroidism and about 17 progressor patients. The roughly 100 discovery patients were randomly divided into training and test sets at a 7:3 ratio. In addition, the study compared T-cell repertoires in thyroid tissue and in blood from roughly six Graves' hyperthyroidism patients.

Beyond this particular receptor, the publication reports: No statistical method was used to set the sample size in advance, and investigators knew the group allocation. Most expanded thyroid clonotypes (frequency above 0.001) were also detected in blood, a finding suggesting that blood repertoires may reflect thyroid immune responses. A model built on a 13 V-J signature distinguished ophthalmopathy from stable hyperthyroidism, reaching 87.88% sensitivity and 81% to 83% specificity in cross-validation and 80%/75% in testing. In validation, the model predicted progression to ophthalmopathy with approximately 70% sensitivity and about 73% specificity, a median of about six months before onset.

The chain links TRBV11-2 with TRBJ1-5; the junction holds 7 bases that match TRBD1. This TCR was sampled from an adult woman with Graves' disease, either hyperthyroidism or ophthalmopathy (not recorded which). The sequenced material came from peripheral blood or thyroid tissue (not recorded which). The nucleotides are TGTGCCAGCAGCGTCGTACAGGGGTTTGGCAATCAGCCCCAGCATTTT. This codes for CASSVVQGFGNQPQHF.